The entry below gives a single TCR beta chain sequence along with its context. Its recognized antigen is unknown. The run used a NextSeq 550. The Human TCR Profiling Kit (MiLaboratory) was used to make UMI-labeled 5' RACE TRB cDNA libraries. The full amount of extracted RNA was used for cDNA synthesis, and the full amount of resulting cDNA was used for PCR amplification. Libraries were prepared in parallel with an identical number of PCR cycles. For the original study's pipeline: About 53,000 +/- 9,400 unique UMI-labeled TRB cDNA molecules per library were extracted with MIGEC and MiXCR, with at least two reads per UMI required. On average, about 40,000 +/- 10,000 functional in-frame TRB CDR3 nucleotide clonotypes lacking stop codons were found per library. After downsampling to 5000 UMI-labeled TRB molecules per sample, diversity metrics, including normalized Shannon-Wiener and Chao1, were computed in VDJtools. Clonotype-size-weighted physicochemical properties of the central five CDR3 residues (interaction energy, strength, volume and Kidera factor 4) were computed in VDJtools. TCRdb reprocessed the raw reads; every CDR3 protein sequence is a single record, and DNA is not supplied. TCRdb's processing, not the study's, gives the V and J calls here. The table held for this sample gives roughly 90,000 distinct CDR3 sequences. The leading ten clones occupy around 1.7% of the sample.

This entry comes from a study of CXCR3-negative and CXCR3-positive naive CD8 T cells (dated by TCRdb to the late 2010s). Background for the entire study: In total, some 130 million TRB reads were obtained, or roughly 1.5 +/- 0.3 million reads per library. Diversity and physicochemical repertoire analyses covered about a dozen donors pooled from two independent experiments. The TRBV-TRBJ cluster analysis covered naive subsets from 5 or 6 donors and memory cells from 3 donors.

Including cysteine and phenylalanine, the CDR3 has 14 amino acids. Only the protein is available. The germline V gene provides CDR1 SGHRS and CDR2 YFSETQ. Each CD8+ T cell subset was flow-sorted in triplicate, and 300,000 or so cells per subset were placed directly into RLT lysis buffer. Naive CD8+ T cells were defined stringently as CD45RO-CCR7+CD27+CD95- to exclude memory contaminants. Peripheral blood mononuclear cells were isolated from buffy coats by standard density gradient centrifugation. Naive CXCR3-negative and CXCR3-positive CD8+ T cells were flow-sorted using a FACSAria III. An RNeasy Mini Kit was used to extract total RNA from the sorted cells. What the research found in general, with its limitations: Repertoire diversity was comparably high in both naive subsets but much lower in memory CD8+ T cells. Compared with CXCR3-negative naive cells, CXCR3-positive naive cells had TRB CDR3s with higher hydrophobicity (lower Kidera factor 4), lower energy, and higher strength and volume indices. Because CXCR3 expression was partially decreased after cryopreservation, freshly isolated PBMCs were used for most assays. Because surface CD5, which has been linked to self-reactivity in mice, was comparable between naive subsets, TCR interaction strength was also inferred from TRB CDR3 physicochemical properties. TRBV-TRBJ usage was similar between naive CXCR3-negative and CXCR3-positive cells from the same donor, while memory cells showed distinct patterns.

Sequenced material: naive CXCR3- CD8+ T cells from blood. Taken with the paper, the label for cell subset or site translates to: CD45RO-CCR7+CD27+CD95- naive CD8+ T cells lacking CXCR3 (TNR3-). The source of this sequence is a human donor in good health. Some clones in this sample may be carry-over from other donors' samples. The chain is assembled from TRBV5-1 and TRBJ2-2; lacking DNA, the TRBD1 call made by TCRdb goes unchecked. CDR3 region: CASSLVGLTGELFF.